The clone carrying this T cell receptor (beta chain) occurred a few times. With a much larger clone just one base away, this may be a read error. The data stem from a study of T-cell reconstitution after alpha-beta-depleted transplantation in children. A library of TCRbeta sequences, prepared with unique molecular identifiers, was generated. TCRdb fed the PCR reads into MiXCR, producing one record per CDR3 protein. The sample holds 330,000 or so distinct CDR3 sequences, 10% to 13% seen once. The sequencing here drew on PBMCs from the stem cell graft donor, taken from the stem cell graft. The source of this sequence is a human donor who donated a stem cell graft to a child with acute lymphoblastic leukemia.

The CDR3 DNA is TGTACCAGCAGTCGATCCCGCGCGACAGGGGAAAGCAATCAGCCCCAGCATTTT. Translated, it gives CTSSRSRATGESNQPQHF. The J gene is TRBJ1-5, the V gene TRBV12-3 or TRBV12-4; TRBD1 aligns across 8 bases. The CDR3 consists of 18 residues.